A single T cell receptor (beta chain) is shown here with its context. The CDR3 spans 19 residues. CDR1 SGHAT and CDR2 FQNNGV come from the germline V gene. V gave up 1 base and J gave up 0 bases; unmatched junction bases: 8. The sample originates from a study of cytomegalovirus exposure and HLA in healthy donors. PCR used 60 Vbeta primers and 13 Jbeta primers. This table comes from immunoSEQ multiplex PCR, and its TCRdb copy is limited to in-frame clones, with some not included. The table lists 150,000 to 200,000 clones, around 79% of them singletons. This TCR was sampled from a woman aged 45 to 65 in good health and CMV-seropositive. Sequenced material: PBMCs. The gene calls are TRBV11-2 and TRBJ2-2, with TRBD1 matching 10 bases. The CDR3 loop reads CASSLGLDRGESNTGELFF. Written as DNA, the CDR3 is TGTGCCAGCAGCTTAGGATTGGACAGGGGGGAATCGAACACCGGGGAGCTGTTTTTT. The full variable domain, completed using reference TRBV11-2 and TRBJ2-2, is EAGVAQSPRYKIIEKRQSVAFWCNPISGHATLYWYQQILGQGPKLLIQFQNNGVVDDSQLPKDRFSAERLKGVDSTLKIQPAKLEDSAVYLCASSLGLDRGESNTGELFFGEGSRLTVL.